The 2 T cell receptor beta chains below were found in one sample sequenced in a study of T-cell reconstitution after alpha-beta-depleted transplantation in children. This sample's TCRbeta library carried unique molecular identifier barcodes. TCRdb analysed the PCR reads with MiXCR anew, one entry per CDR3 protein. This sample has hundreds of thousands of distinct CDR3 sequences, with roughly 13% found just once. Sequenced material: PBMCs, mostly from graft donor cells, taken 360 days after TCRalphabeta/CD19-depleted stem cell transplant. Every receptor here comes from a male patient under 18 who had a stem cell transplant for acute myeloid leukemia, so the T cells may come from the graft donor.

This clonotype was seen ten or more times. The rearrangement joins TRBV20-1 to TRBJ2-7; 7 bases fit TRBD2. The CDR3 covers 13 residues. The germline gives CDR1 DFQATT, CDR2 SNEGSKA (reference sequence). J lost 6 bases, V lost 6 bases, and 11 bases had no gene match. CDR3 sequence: CSATGGPKVEQYF. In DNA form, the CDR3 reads TGCAGTGCCACGGGAGGTCCTAAGGTCGAGCAGTACTTC.

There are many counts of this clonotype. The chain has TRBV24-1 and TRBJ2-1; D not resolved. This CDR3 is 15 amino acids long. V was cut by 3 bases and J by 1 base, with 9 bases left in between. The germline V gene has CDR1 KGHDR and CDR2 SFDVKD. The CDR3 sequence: CATSDVPSSYNEQFF. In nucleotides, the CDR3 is TGTGCCACCAGTGATGTCCCCTCTTCCTACAATGAGCAGTTCTTC.